The 10 T cell receptor beta chains given below trace back to one sample, sequenced in a study of radiation and T cells in renal cell carcinoma. Sequencing used immunoSEQ multiplex PCR; TCRdb keeps in-frame clones, though not all of them. Seen here are about 43,000 clones, about 82% observed once, and the top ten hold 25% to 30%. Time point: blood 4 weeks post-SBRT, at nephrectomy. The sample's treatment: 15 Gy SBRT to primary tumor, nephrectomy 4 weeks later. Source: blood, taken from a patient whose treatment included radiotherapy and nephrectomy. The receptor set was obtained from a woman in her seventies with renal cell carcinoma.

The chain employs TRBV11-3 and TRBJ2-3; 7 nucleotides match TRBD1. This CDR3 is built from 15 residues. After removal of 2 bases from V and 1 base from J, the junction contained 3 bases not matched to a gene. In germline, CDR1 is SGHNT, CDR2 YENEEA. The CDR3 nucleotides are TGTGCCAGCAGCTTAACCGACAGGGGCACAGATACGCAGTATTTT. Residues: CASSLTDRGTDTQYF.

V and J are TRBV11-2 and TRBJ2-7, with TRBD2 matching over 7 bases. The CDR3 runs 14 residues. Germline V gene data show CDR1 as SGHAT and CDR2 as FQNNGV. V gave up 1 base and J gave up 5 bases; unmatched junction bases: 5. DNA for the CDR3: TGTGCCAGCAGCTTAGGGGGACTAATGGACGAGCAGTACTTC. It encodes CASSLGGLMDEQYF.

The V gene is TRBV5-4, the J gene TRBJ1-4; 10 bases map to TRBD1. The length of the CDR3 is 16 residues. V gave up 4 bases and J gave up 2 bases; unmatched junction bases: 5. CDR1 is SGHNT, CDR2 YYREEE, per germline (reference sequence). The CDR3 protein is CASSGTGDGTNEKLFF. In DNA form, the CDR3 reads TGTGCCAGCAGCGGGACAGGGGATGGGACTAATGAAAAACTGTTTTTT. Full variable domain (rest looked up from reference TRBV5-4 and TRBJ1-4): ETGVTQSPTHLIKTRGQQVTLRCSSQSGHNTVSWYQQALGQGPQFIFQYYREEENGRGNFPPRFSGLQFPNYSSELNVNALELDDSALYLCASSGTGDGTNEKLFFGSGTQLSVL.

The rearrangement joins TRBV29-1 to TRBJ2-7; D unclear. Trimming removed 4 bases at V and 0 bases at J, with 13 bases between. This CDR3 is built from 14 residues. CDR1 SQVTM and CDR2 ANQGSEA come from the germline V gene. CDR3 sequence: CSVVLLVSSYEQYF. CDR3 in DNA: TGCAGCGTTGTGCTGCTGGTGAGCTCCTACGAGCAGTACTTC.

The rearrangement joins TRBV10-3 to TRBJ2-3; TRBD2 aligns across 9 bases. CDR1 is ENHRY, CDR2 SYGVKD, per germline. CDR3 length: 14 residues. J gave up 4 bases and V 7 bases, and 6 bases lay outside the gene matches. CDR3 loop: CAIMVAGVADTQYF. The CDR3 bases are TGTGCCATCATGGTAGCGGGAGTCGCAGATACGCAGTATTTT.

The V gene is TRBV4-1, the J gene TRBJ2-1; 9 bases are shared with TRBD2. This CDR3 is 16 amino acids long. CDR1 is MGHRA, CDR2 YSYEKL, per germline. J gave up 7 bases and V 0 bases, and 7 bases lay outside the gene matches. The CDR3 reads CASSQELLAGGNEQFF. DNA for the CDR3: TGCGCCAGCAGCCAAGAGTTACTAGCGGGCGGGAATGAGCAGTTCTTC.

This chain uses TRBV5-1 with TRBJ2-3, with D perhaps matching TRBD1 or TRBD2 (6 bases each). From germline, CDR1 is SGHRS and CDR2 YFSETQ. The CDR3 consists of 18 residues. The V end lost 4 bases, the J end lost 2 bases, and 23 bases lay between the germline ends. CDR3 nucleotide sequence: TGCGCCAGCAGCCGGGGGACACACTCCATCGGGTCCACAGATACGCAGTATTTT. Amino acid sequence: CASSRGTHSIGSTDTQYF. Full variable domain (rest looked up from reference TRBV5-1 and TRBJ2-3): KAGVTQTPRYLIKTRGQQVTLSCSPISGHRSVSWYQQTPGQGLQFLFEYFSETQRNKGNFPGRFSGRQFSNSRSEMNVSTLELGDSALYLCASSRGTHSIGSTDTQYFGPGTRLTVL.

The chain links TRBV18 to TRBJ2-2; 8 bases match TRBD2. Per the germline V gene, CDR1 is KGHSH and CDR2 is LQKENI. V lost 2 bases to trimming and J lost 1 base; unmatched junction nucleotides: 6. The CDR3 spans 17 residues. The DNA for the CDR3 is TGTGCCAGCTCACCAAAGGCCCTAGCGGGGAACACCGGGGAGCTGTTTTTT. The encoded protein is CASSPKALAGNTGELFF. The complete variable domain, with remaining parts taken from reference TRBV18 and TRBJ2-2, reads NAGVMQNPRHLVRRRGQEARLRCSPMKGHSHVYWYRQLPEEGLKFMVYLQKENIIDESGMPKERFSAEFPKEGPSILRIQQVVRGDSAAYFCASSPKALAGNTGELFFGEGSRLTVL.

The gene calls are TRBV5-6 and TRBJ2-1; 11 positions match TRBD2. From germline, CDR1 is SGHDT and CDR2 YYEEEE. V dropped 4 bases and J dropped 7; count of bases not matched to a gene: 7. There are 15 residues in the CDR3. CDR3 amino acids: CASSRLAGGGNEQFF. The CDR3 region has the DNA TGTGCCAGCAGCCGTCTAGCGGGAGGAGGAAATGAGCAGTTCTTC.

J is TRBJ1-6 and V is TRBV7-3; 8 nucleotides match TRBD1. Germline loops: CDR1 SGHTA, CDR2 FQGTGA. With 4 bases clipped from V and 10 bases from J, the junction kept 9 bases outside the gene matches. The CDR3 spans 15 residues. Here the CDR3 DNA reads TGTGCCAGCAGCTCAGGGGACAGGTTGGGATCACCCCTCCACTTT. It encodes CASSSGDRLGSPLHF.